This TCR beta chain is from a study of graft-versus-host responses after intestinal transplantation. Whole-study results and caveats: Early post-transplant falls in HvG clones accompanied the peak levels of circulating GvH clones.

CDR1 and CDR2 from the germline V gene are LNHDA and SQIVND (reference sequence). The CDR3 totals 14 residues. V was clipped by 6 bases and J by 9 bases, with 17 bases between them. Here immunoSEQ multiplex PCR was the method, and the copy in TCRdb shows in-frame clones only, minus some. The sample includes roughly 99,000 clones, 87% of them seen just once. With respect to this clone: Its specificity is unknown.

This clonotype was sampled from a human donor who was the organ donor for an intestinal transplant. The sequences come from unstimulated CD4+ T cells sorted from spleen or lymph node cells, collected before transplant. The rearrangement uses TRBV19 and TRBJ2-2; D call uncertain. CDR3 sequence reads: CASSLKGIPWELFF. The CDR3 coding sequence is TGTGCCAGTAGCCTCAAGGGAATTCCCTGGGAGCTGTTTTTT.